Listed below are T cell receptor beta chains from one sample, sequenced in a study of CD8+ T cells in alopecia areata. The repertoire was sequenced with immunoSEQ multiplex PCR; TCRdb's copy has only in-frame clones and lacks some. The data show roughly 92,000 clones, with about 70% seen just once and roughly 17% held by the top ten. Sequencing used CD8+ T cells sorted from blood, obtained around week 42, from a patient treated with tofacitinib. All receptors come from a human donor with alopecia areata. Each CDR3 is given without its conserved first and last residue.

v_gene: TRBV5-4; CDR3aa: ASSQDSGSGANVLT
v_gene: TRBV5-5; CDR3aa: ASRQTPTTNEKLF
v_gene: TRBV9; CDR3aa: ASSPGFVGTYEQY
v_gene: TRBV29-1; CDR3aa: SVMAGDGYT
v_gene: TRBV11-1; CDR3aa: ASSLVPEGPRGYEQY
v_gene: TRBV27; CDR3aa: ATLSGYGYGYT
v_gene: TRBV14; CDR3aa: ASSQDVATGNTETQY
v_gene: TRBV9; CDR3aa: ASSVVGGVDTQY
v_gene: TRBV7-6; CDR3aa: ASSSEFSGTDTQY
v_gene: TRBV18; CDR3aa: ASSPIMMETYRRITSEQY
v_gene: TRBV4-3; CDR3aa: ASSQGTSGDYNEQF
v_gene: TRBV19; CDR3aa: ASSMGGTGGSYNEQF
v_gene: TRBV4-2; CDR3aa: ASSQDMGGASTGELF
v_gene: TRBV27; CDR3aa: ASSFLEGSTDTQY